This T cell receptor (beta chain) was captured in a study of blood T cell repertoires in COVID-19. Looking at the study overall: Both acute and convalescent COVID-19 samples were obtained from the United States, Italy and Spain.

The CDR3 spans 14 residues. Trimming removed 3 bases at V and 4 bases at J, with 9 bases between. In germline, CDR1 is MNHEY, CDR2 SMNVEV (reference sequence). Per the original methods: Amplified reference gene primers provided the basis for estimating nucleated cell counts. This table comes from immunoSEQ multiplex PCR, and its TCRdb copy is limited to in-frame clones, with some not included. V and J calls and clone size are as listed in that table; D and trimming were resolved from the DNA. The sample comprises 30,000 to 40,000 clones, approximately 91% of which are singletons, and approximately 2.4% rests with the top ten.

The specimen sequenced was peripheral blood. This chain links TRBV27 with TRBJ1-4; no clear D. This sequence originates from a human donor in a cohort sampled during active COVID-19. The CDR3 region is CASSFSRSNEKLFF. Written as DNA, the CDR3 is TGTGCCAGCAGTTTTAGCAGAAGTAATGAAAAACTGTTTTTT.